A single sample is the source of the 9 T cell receptor beta chains below, sequenced in a study of a mutant IDH1 vaccine in newly diagnosed glioma. Libraries were prepared by immunoSEQ multiplex PCR; TCRdb keeps only in-frame clonotypes and omits some of them. Counted here are about 25,000 clones, about 92% occurring once; the ten biggest clones make up 0.95% to 1.5%. Time point: baseline, week 1 (first vaccination visit). The treatment denotes: pre-vaccination baseline after standard-of-care therapy. Here the sequenced sample was PBMCs, taken from a glioma patient treated with radiotherapy, temozolomide or both. The receptors come from a man aged 40-55 years with glioma.

The chain is built from TRBV5-4 and TRBJ2-1, with 7 bases that match TRBD2. This CDR3 spans 14 amino acids. CDR1 is SGHNT and CDR2 is YYREEE in the germline V gene (reference sequence). V gave up 1 base and J gave up 4 bases; unmatched junction bases: 2. CDR3 in amino acids: CASSLRGGYNEQFF. The CDR3 coding sequence is TGTGCCAGCAGCTTGCGCGGGGGATACAATGAGCAGTTCTTC.

The chain uses TRBV27 and TRBJ2-7; D is unresolved. Germline loops: CDR1 MNHEY, CDR2 SMNVEV (reference sequence). This CDR3 has 12 residues. The V and J ends lost 6 bases and 3 bases respectively, with 9 bases between them. CDR3 sequence: CASRGQLYEQYF. The CDR3, as DNA: TGTGCCAGCAGGGGTCAGCTCTACGAGCAGTACTTC.

The CDR3 here is CASSLQRGLNTEAFF. The CDR3, as DNA: TGCGCCAGCAGCCTCCAACGGGGCCTTAACACTGAAGCTTTCTTT. The chain joins TRBV4-1 to TRBJ1-1, with D possibly TRBD1 on 5 matching bases. CDR3 size: 15 residues. Germline V lookup: CDR1 MGHRA, CDR2 YSYEKL. V dropped 4 bases and J dropped 2 bases, with 14 bases sitting between them.

The chain carries TRBV6-1 and TRBJ2-2; 12 bases are shared with TRBD2. Trimming at V came to 2 bases and at J to 6 bases, leaving 1 base not matched to a gene. Germline loops: CDR1 MNHNS, CDR2 SASEGT. CDR3 length: 15 residues. CDR3 bases: TGTGCCAGCAGTGAACTAGCGGGAGGGCCCGGGGAGCTGTTTTTT. It codes for CASSELAGGPGELFF.

The chain carries TRBV21-1 and TRBJ2-7; the table's D call, TRBD1, was not checked against the DNA. TRBV21-1 is assigned pseudogene status. The CDR3 covers 18 residues. CDR3 protein: CASSNKNTSRGSSYEQYF. In DNA form, the CDR3 reads TGTGCCAGCAGTAATAAAAACACCTCCAGGGGGAGCTCCTACGAGCAGTACTTC.

This clone was observed a handful of times. V and J are TRBV6-5 and TRBJ1-1; 9 bases fit TRBD1. The germline gives CDR1 MNHEY, CDR2 SVGAGI. CDR3 length equals 14 residues. With 6 bases clipped from V and 3 bases from J, the junction kept 5 bases outside the gene matches. The CDR3 reads CASRKQGADTEAFF. The CDR3, as DNA: TGTGCCAGCAGAAAACAGGGGGCGGACACTGAAGCTTTCTTT.

V gene TRBV5-4 combines with J gene TRBJ1-2; maybe TRBD1 (6 bases). V dropped 0 bases and J dropped 4 bases, with 10 bases sitting between them. This CDR3 has 14 residues. The germline gives CDR1 SGHNT, CDR2 YYREEE (reference sequence). The CDR3, as DNA: TGTGCCAGCAGCTTGGAGCCAGGGGTCTATGGCTACACCTTC. Translation gives CASSLEPGVYGYTF.

The chain has TRBV5-6 and TRBJ2-1; 9 nucleotides match TRBD2. Per the germline V gene, CDR1 is SGHDT and CDR2 is YYEEEE. CDR3 length: 16 amino acids. V lost 3 bases, J lost 3 bases, and 7 bases stayed unmatched. The CDR3 nucleotides are TGTGCCAGCAGCTCGGAGAGGACTAGCGTCTACAATGAGCAGTTCTTC. This encodes CASSSERTSVYNEQFF.

The J gene is TRBJ2-3, the V gene TRBV29-1; the match to TRBD1 covers 9 bases. CDR3 length: 14 amino acids. The junction had 6 bases not matched to a gene; V was cut back by 4 bases and J by 4 bases. The germline CDR1 and CDR2 sequences are SQVTM and ANQGSEA. The CDR3 region is CSVAETGGSDTQYF. In nucleotides, the CDR3 is TGCAGCGTTGCCGAGACAGGGGGATCAGATACGCAGTATTTT.